The clone carrying this T cell receptor beta chain was observed at least ten times. Its matching antigen is unknown. Sample barcodes and UMIs were carried by the TCR alpha and TCR beta cDNA libraries that 5'RACE generated with constant-segment primers. TCRdb passed the 5' RACE reads through MiXCR, listing each CDR3 protein once. The repertoire holds some 340,000 distinct CDR3 sequences, with 10% to 15% as singletons. The CDR3 consists of 12 residues. Germline V gene data show CDR1 as SGHVS and CDR2 as FNYEAQ. The ends were cut back, 4 bases at V and 5 bases at J, with 8 bases in the middle. The data originate from a study of T-cell memory formation after mild COVID-19. Background on the study: The TCR clusters were mostly specific to one donor. Study-wide points: Mainly CM and EM harbored the contracting CD4+ clones; mainly EMRA harbored the CD8+ ones.

The gene calls are TRBV7-6 and TRBJ2-5; D is ambiguous. Input material: PBMCs or a T cell subset sorted from them (not recorded which). This clonotype was obtained from a young man who had mild COVID-19 (a few samples of this study predate the infection). Cell type and time point are not known. The CDR3 loop reads CASSSEDETQYF. CDR3 bases: TGTGCCAGCAGCTCCGAGGATGAGACCCAGTACTTC.